The entry below describes one T cell receptor beta chain. Its antigen is still unknown. Running of the v3.0 immunoSEQ assay took place at survey level. Libraries were prepared by immunoSEQ multiplex PCR; TCRdb keeps only in-frame clonotypes and omits some of them. The profile covers some 20,000 clones, with 78% appearing a single time and 7% to 8.5% taken by the ten largest. The V and J ends lost 3 bases and 3 bases, in that order; junction bases with no gene match: 4. This CDR3 is built from 15 residues. Germline CDR1 reads SGHDT; CDR2 reads YYEEEE. This sample stems from a study of long-term antiretroviral therapy in people with HIV. Background on the study: Specimens dating back about a decade before the 2015 immediate-ART recommendation are the oldest included. Study-wide points: Pre-ART expanded TRB clones stayed dominant throughout, though often decreasing after ART. Control repertoires displayed wider CDR3 length ranges than the HIV repertoires.

The United States was where all participants with HIV were treated. The V gene is TRBV5-6, the J gene TRBJ2-1, with 9 nucleotides matching TRBD2. The sequence derives from a woman between 40 and 55 years old with HIV. The specimen was unsorted PBMCs, collected at the start of antiretroviral therapy, before treatment. The CDR3 DNA follows: TGTGCCAGCAGCTACCTTAGCGGGGGCTACAATGAGCAGTTCTTC. Protein: CASSYLSGGYNEQFF.